One sample yielded the 13 T cell receptor beta chains listed below, sequenced in a study of patients and donors after allogeneic stem cell transplantation (dated by TCRdb to between 2020 and 2021). The library was prepared using RT-PCR. Sequencing relied on a NextSeq 550. TCRdb trimmed the raw reads at Q25, called clones with MiXCR and kept productive beta chains. Rows merge per CDR3 protein into single entries with the most common DNA and genes. This sample gives approximately 20,000 distinct CDR3 sequences in total; 4.5% to 5% of them show up just once. About 37% of the sample rests with the top ten. Source material: blood, either unsorted or a sorted T cell fraction (not recorded which). Receptors were obtained from a human donor who was either an allogeneic HSCT recipient or a stem cell or donor lymphocyte infusion donor (not recorded which). It is not recorded whose cells these are; they may come from a transplant donor.

This clonotype came up many times. The CDR3 loop reads CAISEIGTGSTGELFF. DNA for the CDR3: TGTGCCATCAGTGAAATAGGGACAGGGAGCACCGGGGAGCTGTTTTTT. The V gene is TRBV10-3, the J gene TRBJ2-2; 9 bases agree with TRBD1. V trimming: 3 bases; J trimming: 4 bases; junction bases outside the gene matches: 6. Germline V CDR1 and CDR2: ENHRY, SYGVKD. The CDR3 is 16 residues long.

This clonotype was seen at least ten times. The V call is TRBV7-3, the J call TRBJ2-1; the D is unclear. The V end was cut by 4 bases, the J end by 9 bases, with 13 bases between. The CDR3 contains 13 residues. Germline V gives CDR1 SGHTA, CDR2 FQGTGA. CDR3 DNA sequence: TGTGCCAGCAGCTCCTCGGCCCAGACTGAGCAGTTCTTC. Translating it yields CASSSSAQTEQFF.

This rearrangement joins TRBV5-1 to TRBJ2-3, with 10 positions matching TRBD2. After removal of 2 bases from V and 5 bases from J, the junction contained 8 bases not matched to a gene. This CDR3 region has 16 residues. From germline, CDR1 is SGHRS and CDR2 YFSETQ. CDR3 in DNA: TGCGCCAGCAGCTTAGCTAGCGGGGGAGAAGTAGATACGCAGTATTTT. This encodes CASSLASGGEVDTQYF.

A few counts support this clonotype. The rearrangement uses TRBV27 and TRBJ2-7; D is possibly TRBD1 (5 bases). The germline V gene has CDR1 MNHEY and CDR2 SMNVEV (reference sequence). This CDR3 has 16 amino acids. Trimming took off 5 bases at V and 0 bases at J, with 17 bases between the two ends. CDR3 sequence: CASSQPQGLGSYEQYF. Written as DNA, the CDR3 is TGTGCCAGCAGTCAACCTCAGGGCTTGGGCTCCTACGAGCAGTACTTC.

This clonotype was observed at least ten times. The chain joins TRBV18 to TRBJ2-3; 9 bases map to TRBD1. V was clipped by 3 bases and J by 1 base; unmatched bases: 5. Germline lookup yields CDR1 KGHSH and CDR2 LQKENI. The length of the CDR3 is 16 residues. CDR3 nucleotide sequence: TGTGCCAGCTCACCGATGACAGGGGGTGGCACAGATACGCAGTATTTT. Residues: CASSPMTGGGTDTQYF.

This clonotype was seen many times. The genes are TRBV7-9 and TRBJ1-1; D uncertain. Germline loops: CDR1 SEHNR, CDR2 FQNEAQ (reference sequence). V dropped 5 bases and J dropped 1 base, with 11 bases sitting between them. CDR3 length: 14 residues. The CDR3 loop is CASSPWTANTEAFF. In DNA, the CDR3 is TGTGCCAGCAGCCCCTGGACGGCGAACACTGAAGCTTTCTTT. The whole variable domain, remainder taken from reference TRBV7-9 and TRBJ1-1, is DTGVSQNPRHKITKRGQNVTFRCDPISEHNRLYWYRQTLGQGPEFLTYFQNEAQLEKSRLLSDRFSAERPKGSFSTLEIQRTEQGDSAMYLCASSPWTANTEAFFGQGTRLTVV.

This clonotype was observed at least ten times. The chain is built from TRBV15 and TRBJ1-5, with D unresolved. V lost 1 base to trimming and J lost 7 bases, with 14 bases between them. CDR3 length: 15 amino acids. Germline loops: CDR1 LNHNV, CDR2 YYDKDF (reference sequence). In DNA form, the CDR3 reads TGTGCCACCAGCAGAGCGGGAATCCAGGCACAGCCCCAGCATTTT. The encoded protein is CATSRAGIQAQPQHF.

This clonotype was recorded at least ten times. V usage is TRBV28 and J usage is TRBJ2-7; a weak D match, TRBD2 (6 bases). The CDR3 is 14 amino acids. Germline assignment: CDR1 MDHEN and CDR2 SYDVKM. V was clipped by 5 bases and J by 2 bases, with 13 bases between them. The CDR3: CASSLGLSPYEQYF. In DNA form, the CDR3 reads TGTGCCAGCAGTCTCGGACTATCTCCCTACGAGCAGTACTTC.

In this sample, this clonotype turned up many times. One end of the junction is discordant with germline, which a read error may explain. The chain is built from TRBV6-1 and TRBJ2-7, with TRBD1 matching 8 bases. Germline assignment: CDR1 MNHNS and CDR2 SASEGT. The CDR3 has 14 residues. This CDR3 is CASNERQGAREQYF. The CDR3 bases are TGTGCCAGCAATGAACGGCAGGGGGCGCGGGAGCAGTACTTC.

The V gene is TRBV4-1, the J gene TRBJ2-7; 7 bases fit TRBD2. J was trimmed by 2 bases and V by 0 bases; bases with no gene match: 13. CDR3 length equals 18 residues. Germline loops: CDR1 MGHRA, CDR2 YSYEKL. This chain's CDR3 is CASSQDQGGAKPPYEQYF. The CDR3, as DNA: TGCGCCAGCAGCCAAGATCAGGGAGGGGCCAAGCCCCCCTACGAGCAGTACTTC.

This clonotype has ten or more counts. The CDR3 nucleotides are TGTGCCAGCAGCTTAGCCCCACAGGGGGACACTGAAGCTTTCTTT. The encoded protein is CASSLAPQGDTEAFF. The J gene is TRBJ1-1, the V gene TRBV11-1; 8 bases map to TRBD1. Unmatched junction bases numbered 3, after V lost 0 bases and J lost 3 bases. From germline, CDR1 is SGHAT and CDR2 FQDESV (reference sequence). The CDR3 runs 15 residues.

The J gene is TRBJ1-6, the V gene TRBV18; D is uncertain. The V gene lost 3 bases and the J gene lost 4 bases, with 16 bases spanning the gap. The CDR3 loop spans 17 amino acids. Germline CDR1 is KGHSH and CDR2 is LQKENI. The CDR3 loop reads CASSPLGQNFYNSPLHF. CDR3 coding DNA: TGTGCCAGCTCACCGCTAGGGCAGAACTTTTATAATTCACCCCTCCACTTT.

This clonotype was counted ten times or more. The genes are TRBV7-3 and TRBJ2-1; D may be TRBD2 (5 bases). The V gene's germline CDR1 is SGHTA and CDR2 FQGTGA. This CDR3 comprises 15 residues. V was trimmed by 5 bases and J by 1 base, leaving 12 bases between them. CDR3 region: CASSPLGGSYNEQFF. In DNA form, the CDR3 reads TGTGCCAGCAGCCCCCTCGGAGGTTCCTACAATGAGCAGTTCTTC.